These T cell receptor beta chains were read from a single sample in a study of T cells in Graves' hyperthyroidism and ophthalmopathy. TCRdb re-called the multiplex PCR reads with MiXCR, one entry per CDR3 protein. The sample yields a few hundred thousand distinct CDR3 sequences, approximately 15% seen once. Sequencing input: blood. These receptors were obtained from a woman aged 25 to 39 with Graves' hyperthyroidism. The CDR3 runs from the conserved cysteine through the conserved F or W. The order of the fields is V gene, D gene, J gene, clone size, CDR3 DNA, CDR3 protein. D genes are given only for firm matches. Only part of the rows carry a size: once, few, many, or a class if the clone is expanded.

TRBV20-1,NA,TRBJ2-1,many,TGCAGTGCTAGCCTTAGATACAATGAGCAGTTCTTC,CSASLRYNEQFF
TRBV11-2,NA,TRBJ2-3,NA,TGTACCAGCAGCTTAGATCGGCGGATTGTGTTTGATACGCAGTATTTT,CTSSLDRRIVFDTQYF
TRBV6-1,TRBD2,TRBJ2-7,NA,TGTGCCAGCAATAGGGACCCCAAGCGGGGCTACGAGCAGTACTTC,CASNRDPKRGYEQYF
TRBV5-1,NA,TRBJ1-1,NA,TGCGCCAGCAGCTTGAACGGGAACAATCTGGGGGGCACTGAAGCTTTCTTT,CASSLNGNNLGGTEAFF
TRBV11-1,TRBD2,TRBJ2-1,many,TGTGCCAGCAGCGGCTTCGAATTAAGCGGGAGTTTTTATGAGCAGTTCTTC,CASSGFELSGSFYEQFF
TRBV10-3,NA,TRBJ2-2,NA,TGTGCCGCCGCCCGGGCGCTGGGCCTATGGGGCACCGGGGAGCTGTTTTTT,CAAARALGLWGTGELFF
TRBV20-1,NA,TRBJ2-3,NA,TGCAGTGCACAGATCTGGGGCGGGGTCACTTTCGGGCAGTATTTT,CSAQIWGGVTFGQYF
TRBV29-1,NA,TRBJ2-7,few,TGCAGCGTTGAAGACGGGCAGGCTGAAAGCTACGAGCAGTACTTC,CSVEDGQAESYEQYF
TRBV28,NA,TRBJ1-1,many,TGTGCCAGCAGTTCCGAGGGGCATCACACTGAAGCTTTCTTT,CASSSEGHHTEAFF
TRBV5-1,NA,TRBJ2-1,many,TGCGCCAGCAGCTTGCGGTCCAGCTCCTACAATGAGCAGTTCTTC,CASSLRSSSYNEQFF
TRBV29-1,TRBD2,TRBJ2-4,NA,TGCAGCGTTGAAGAGAGAGCGGGAGGGATGACCAAAAACATTCAGTACTTC,CSVEERAGGMTKNIQYF
TRBV18,NA,TRBJ2-3,few,TGTGCCAGCTCACCAGTTTGGGGGGGCACAGATACGCAGTATTTT,CASSPVWGGTDTQYF
TRBV28,NA,TRBJ2-7,many,TGTGCCACCACCATCGGGCAGGCAAACTACGAGCAGTACTTC,CATTIGQANYEQYF
TRBV28,TRBD1,TRBJ1-2,many,TGTGCCAGCAGTTCAAGACAGGGGGGACGGAACTATGGCTACACCTTC,CASSSRQGGRNYGYTF
TRBV11-1,TRBD1,TRBJ2-3,NA,TGTGCCAGCAGAGCCCGGGACAGGGGCATAGGAGATACGCAGTATTTT,CASRARDRGIGDTQYF
TRBV7-8,NA,TRBJ1-1,many,TGTGCCAGCAGCTTAGCCACCATGAACACTGAAGCTTTCTTT,CASSLATMNTEAFF
TRBV12-3/TRBV12-4,TRBD2,TRBJ2-7,few,TGTGCCAGCAGTTTGGAACTAGCGGGCGAGCAGTACTTC,CASSLELAGEQYF
TRBV7-2,NA,TRBJ1-5,many,TGTGCCAGCAGCTTAGAGGTAGGGAGCAATCAGCCCCAGCATTTT,CASSLEVGSNQPQHF
TRBV27,NA,TRBJ2-7,many,TGTGCCAGCAGTTTAGTCGGGGAGTCCTACGAGCAGTACTTC,CASSLVGESYEQYF
TRBV7-2,TRBD1,TRBJ1-3,many,TGTGCCAGCAGCGGTACAGGGGGACCTGGAAACACCATATATTTT,CASSGTGGPGNTIYF
TRBV20-1,TRBD2,TRBJ2-3,NA,TGCAGTGCCATGAACCCGGCTAGCGGAAAGGGAGATACGCAGTATTTT,CSAMNPASGKGDTQYF
TRBV20-1,NA,TRBJ2-5,NA,TGCAGTGCTAGTAGGGTGGAGACCCAGTACTTC,CSASRVETQYF
TRBV20-1,NA,TRBJ2-3,many,TGCAGTGCTAGCTCAGATACGCAGTATTTT,CSASSDTQYF
TRBV12-3/TRBV12-4,TRBD1,TRBJ1-2,NA,TGTGCCAGCAGTTCTAGGGACAGGGGACCATATGGCTACACCTTC,CASSSRDRGPYGYTF
TRBV27,NA,TRBJ1-2,NA,TGTGCCAGCACCTCGGCGGGTTATGGCTACACCTTC,CASTSAGYGYTF
TRBV6-2/TRBV6-3,NA,TRBJ2-3,NA,TGTGCCAGCAGTTCTCGGCTCACCACAGATACGCAGTATTTT,CASSSRLTTDTQYF
TRBV6-1,NA,TRBJ2-1,NA,TGTGCCAGCAGATCAGTTGGTTTCTACAATGAGCAGTTCTTC,CASRSVGFYNEQFF
TRBV24-1,NA,TRBJ2-6,few,TGTGCCACCGGGGCCAACGTCCTGACTTTC,CATGANVLTF
TRBV4-2,NA,TRBJ1-1,NA,TGTGCCAGCAGCCAAGCCACGAGGGCGAACACTGAAGCTTTCTTT,CASSQATRANTEAFF
TRBV4-3,NA,TRBJ1-6,NA,TGCGCCAGCAGCCAAGATCCTGGCAGCTCCTATAATTCACCCCTCCACTTT,CASSQDPGSSYNSPLHF
TRBV20-1,NA,TRBJ1-5,NA,TGCAGTGCTACAGGGGTTACGAAGGGTCAGCCCCAGCATTTT,CSATGVTKGQPQHF
TRBV6-9,NA,TRBJ2-7,once,TGTGCCAGCAGTTACTTTCCCTACGAGCAGTACTTC,CASSYFPYEQYF
TRBV28,NA,TRBJ1-3,NA,TGTGCCAGCAGCCGGTTGACGGACAGTTCTAGAAACACCATATATTTT,CASSRLTDSSRNTIYF
TRBV12-3/TRBV12-4,NA,TRBJ1-1,many,TGTGCCAGCAGTTTAGCGCTATACACTGAAGCTTTCTTT,CASSLALYTEAFF
TRBV12-3/TRBV12-4,NA,TRBJ1-6,many,TGTGCCAGCAGTTTGGACGGTAGCTCCTATAATTCACCCCTCCACTTT,CASSLDGSSYNSPLHF
TRBV12-3/TRBV12-4,NA,TRBJ1-5,many,TGTGCCAGCACTGGAGGAGGGGGTCAGCCCCAGCATTTT,CASTGGGGQPQHF
TRBV30,TRBD2,TRBJ2-1,many,TGTGCCTGGAGCGGACTAGCGGGAGCAGGGGAGCAGTTCTTC,CAWSGLAGAGEQFF
TRBV6-2/TRBV6-3,NA,TRBJ1-2,many,TGTGCCAGCAGTTACTCGGGAAGCGCAGGGGATAACCGCTATGGCTACACCTTC,CASSYSGSAGDNRYGYTF
TRBV2,TRBD2,TRBJ2-1,NA,TGTGCCAGCAGGCCTACTAGCGGGAGTGGATACAATGAGCAGTTCTTC,CASRPTSGSGYNEQFF
TRBV5-1,NA,TRBJ1-4,NA,TGCGCCAGCAGCTTATCCGGGGTTACTAATGAAAAACTGTTTTTT,CASSLSGVTNEKLFF
TRBV7-3,NA,TRBJ2-7,many,TGTGCCAGCAGCTTATCAACGGGAGAAAACTACGAGCAGTACTTC,CASSLSTGENYEQYF
TRBV20-1,TRBD2,TRBJ2-1,NA,TGCAGTGCTTGCCCGGCGGGGGGGGGCTCCTACAATGAGCAGTTCTTC,CSACPAGGGSYNEQFF
TRBV5-1,NA,TRBJ2-7,many,TGCGCCAGCAGCTTGAGCCAGGGAGGCGAGCAGTACTTC,CASSLSQGGEQYF
TRBV27,NA,TRBJ2-1,many,TGTGCCAGCAGTTTAGAGCAGTTCGGGATTGAGCAGTTCTTC,CASSLEQFGIEQFF
TRBV5-1,TRBD2,TRBJ2-5,NA,TGCGCCAGCAGCTTCCAGCGGGGGCGACAAGAGACCCAGTACTTC,CASSFQRGRQETQYF